These 25 T cell receptor beta chains share one sample of origin, sequenced in a study of blood T cell repertoires in COVID-19. Generated by immunoSEQ multiplex PCR, the TCRdb table keeps only in-frame clones and is missing some. The sample shows around 77,000 clones, over 60% of them seen only once. What was sequenced was peripheral blood. These receptors were taken from a woman older than 75 with active or convalescent COVID-19.

V and J are TRBV20-1 and TRBJ1-2; no reliable D call. Germline CDR1 is DFQATT and CDR2 is SNEGSKA (reference sequence). Trimming left V 6 bases short and J 3 bases short, with 20 bases between. The CDR3 covers 15 residues. CDR3 sequence (DNA): TGCAGTGCCAGTAACTGGCTCGGCGCGGACTATGGCTACACCTTC. Its protein is CSASNWLGADYGYTF.

In DNA form, the CDR3 reads TGTGCCATCAGTGATGTGACGGGGGGCGGGGAGACCCAGTACTTC. Translation gives CAISDVTGGGETQYF. V gene TRBV10-3 combines with J gene TRBJ2-5, with D possibly being TRBD2 (7 bases). This CDR3 is built from 15 residues. Germline values: CDR1 ENHRY, CDR2 SYGVKD. Trimming pared 3 bases from V and 5 bases from J, leaving 16 bases between.

The chain employs TRBV5-1 and TRBJ1-2, with D perhaps matching TRBD1 (5 bases). The V gene lost 0 bases and the J gene lost 8 bases, with 11 bases spanning the gap. CDR1 and CDR2 from the germline V gene are SGHRS and YFSETQ. The CDR3 runs to 13 residues. The CDR3 DNA reads TGCGCCAGCAGCTTGGGTGTAGGGGCGGGCTACACCTTC. It is translated as CASSLGVGAGYTF.

The gene calls are TRBV6-5 and TRBJ1-1; the D gene is possibly TRBD1 (5 bases). CDR3 length: 16 residues. In germline, CDR1 is MNHEY, CDR2 SVGAGI. V was pared by 4 bases and J by 0 bases, with 15 bases between. CDR3 loop: CASSFQGDPMNTEAFF. CDR3 nucleotides: TGTGCCAGCAGTTTTCAGGGCGACCCCATGAACACTGAAGCTTTCTTT.

The chain recombines TRBV19 with TRBJ2-7; D is perhaps TRBD1 (6 bases). CDR1 and CDR2 (germline): LNHDA, SQIVND (reference sequence). The CDR3 consists of 15 residues. CDR3 nucleotides: TGTGCAAGTCAGTATTCTGGGGGCAAACCCTACGAGCAGTACTTC. It yields the protein CASQYSGGKPYEQYF. Variable domain in full (rest from reference TRBV19 and TRBJ2-7): DGGITQSPKYLFRKEGQNVTLSCEQNLNHDAMYWYRQDPGQGLRLIYYSQIVNDFQKGDIAEGYSVSREKKESFPLTVTSAQKNPTAFYLCASQYSGGKPYEQYFGPGTRLTVT.

The chain recombines TRBV7-2 with TRBJ1-2; D perhaps matches TRBD1 (6 bases). Trimming pared 1 base from V and 5 bases from J, leaving 11 bases between. Germline assignment: CDR1 SGHTA and CDR2 FQGNSA. The CDR3 totals 14 residues. The CDR3 region is CASSLGTELYGYTF. CDR3 nucleotides: TGTGCCAGCAGCTTAGGGACAGAGCTTTATGGCTACACCTTC.

The chain joins TRBV30 to TRBJ2-3; no reliable D call. The V end was cut by 4 bases, the J end by 0 bases, with 11 bases between. Per germline, CDR1 GTSNPN and CDR2 SVGIG (reference sequence). CDR3 length equals 14 residues. DNA for the CDR3: TGTGCCTGGACAGCCCGGGTTAGCACAGATACGCAGTATTTT. Translation gives CAWTARVSTDTQYF.

This clone occurred a few times. The V gene is TRBV3-1 (or the pseudogene TRBV3-2), the J gene TRBJ1-1; 9 nucleotides align to TRBD1. The CDR3 runs 13 residues. Per the germline V gene, CDR1 is LGHDT and CDR2 is YNNKEL (reference sequence). The V segment lost 4 bases and the J segment 12 bases; nucleotides outside the gene matches: 9. DNA for the CDR3: TGTGCCAGCAGCCTCAGACAGGGGGTGCGGACTTTCTTT. Encoded protein: CASSLRQGVRTFF.

The gene calls are TRBV2 and TRBJ2-7; TRBD2 agrees at 8 bases. The junction had 5 bases not matched to a gene; V was cut back by 6 bases and J by 10 bases. The germline V gene encodes CDR1 SNHLY and CDR2 FYNNEI. CDR3 size: 11 residues. CDR3 coding DNA: TGTGCCAGCAGACTGGCGGGGGGCCAGTACTTC. It encodes CASRLAGGQYF.

Here the CDR3 reads CASSHEPGTGGDGYTF. The CDR3 nucleotides are TGTGCCAGCAGCCACGAACCCGGGACAGGGGGCGATGGCTACACCTTC. The rearrangement links TRBV3-1 (or the pseudogene TRBV3-2) to TRBJ1-2; the match to TRBD1 covers 12 bases. Germline V gene data show CDR1 as LGHDT and CDR2 as YNNKEL (reference sequence). The CDR3 is made up of 16 amino acids. V gave up 3 bases and J gave up 6 bases; unmatched junction bases: 8.

The genes are TRBV7-8 and TRBJ1-1, with TRBD1 matching over 9 bases. J was trimmed by 4 bases and V by 3 bases; bases with no gene match: 9. Looked up from germline, CDR1 is SGHVS and CDR2 is FQNEAQ. The length of the CDR3 is 16 residues. This chain's CDR3 is CASSFEQGAGGTEAFF. The CDR3 region has the DNA TGTGCCAGCAGCTTCGAACAGGGGGCGGGCGGCACTGAAGCTTTCTTT.

The rearrangement uses TRBV6-5 and TRBJ1-5, with D possibly being TRBD1 (6 bases). This CDR3 has 15 amino acids. Germline lookup yields CDR1 MNHEY and CDR2 SVGAGI. Trimming left V 2 bases short and J 2 bases short, with 10 bases between. In DNA form, the CDR3 reads TGTGCCAGCAGTTACCAGGGGTTCGGCAATCAGCCCCAGCATTTT. Translation gives CASSYQGFGNQPQHF.

The chain links TRBV19 to TRBJ1-3, with D unresolved. V shed 5 bases and J shed 7 bases, with 9 bases lying between them. Looked up from germline, CDR1 is LNHDA and CDR2 is SQIVND (reference sequence). This CDR3 comprises 12 residues. The CDR3 protein is CASSYTGNTIYF. CDR3 nucleotides: TGTGCCAGTAGTTACACCGGGAACACCATATATTTT.

This chain joins TRBV2 and TRBJ2-5; the match to TRBD1 covers 8 bases. CDR1 and CDR2 from the germline V gene are SNHLY and FYNNEI. With 6 bases clipped from V and 5 bases from J, the junction kept 11 bases outside the gene matches. CDR3 length equals 15 residues. The DNA for the CDR3 is TGTGCCAGCAGGATTGGGACAGGTCGTACCGAGACCCAGTACTTC. Translation gives CASRIGTGRTETQYF.

The chain is built from TRBV27 and TRBJ2-7, with 9 bases identical to TRBD1. This CDR3 is 17 amino acids long. The germline V gene encodes CDR1 MNHEY and CDR2 SMNVEV (reference sequence). Germline trimming cut 3 bases from V and 2 bases from J; bases unmatched to any gene: 11. As DNA, the CDR3 is TGTGCCAGCAGTTTGTTAGATAGGGACAGGGTAACCTACGAGCAGTACTTC. Its protein product is CASSLLDRDRVTYEQYF.

The CDR3 nucleotides are TGTGCCAGCTCACCGGGGGGAGAAAAACTGTTTTTT. Protein sequence: CASSPGGEKLFF. The V and J genes are TRBV18 and TRBJ1-4, with D possibly TRBD1 on 5 matching bases. V lost 3 bases, J lost 8 bases, and 7 bases lay in between. Germline assignment: CDR1 KGHSH and CDR2 LQKENI. The CDR3 extends over 12 amino acids.

V is TRBV27 and J is TRBJ1-4, with D perhaps matching TRBD1 (6 bases). CDR3 size: 12 residues. V was clipped by 6 bases and J by 7 bases, with 9 bases between them. Germline values: CDR1 MNHEY, CDR2 SMNVEV (reference sequence). The CDR3 region has the DNA TGTGCCAGCAGGGGGACACCTGAAAAACTGTTTTTT. This translates into CASRGTPEKLFF.

The rearrangement links TRBV9 to TRBJ2-7; 10 bases line up with TRBD2. The V segment lost 0 bases and the J segment 4 bases; nucleotides outside the gene matches: 1. CDR1 and CDR2 (germline): SGDLS, YYNGEE. The length of the CDR3 is 14 residues. Written as DNA, the CDR3 is TGTGCCAGCAGCGTAGGTAGCGGGGGGTACGAGCAGTACTTC. This translates into CASSVGSGGYEQYF.

J is TRBJ2-5 and V is TRBV6-5, with no clear D. The germline gives CDR1 MNHEY, CDR2 SVGAGI. V lost 6 bases and J lost 1, with 12 bases in between. The CDR3 runs to 14 residues. CDR3 bases: TGTGCCAGCAGAGTCAGGTACCGCCAAGAGACCCAGTACTTC. Translating gives CASRVRYRQETQYF.

The chain combines TRBV9 with TRBJ2-3; TRBD2 matches at 8 bases. From germline, CDR1 is SGDLS and CDR2 YYNGEE. The V segment lost 4 bases and the J segment 0 bases; nucleotides outside the gene matches: 4. This CDR3 contains 15 residues. CDR3 sequence: CASSRSGGSTDTQYF. DNA for the CDR3: TGTGCCAGCAGCCGGAGCGGGGGTAGCACAGATACGCAGTATTTT.

V usage is TRBV5-5 and J usage is TRBJ2-7, with 7 positions matching TRBD1. V lost 2 bases to trimming and J lost 2 bases; unmatched junction nucleotides: 7. The CDR3 length is 15 residues. Germline V lookup: CDR1 SGHKS, CDR2 YYEKEE (reference sequence). The CDR3, as DNA: TGTGCCAGCAGCTTTACAGGGGCCCTAACCTACGAGCAGTACTTC. It specifies CASSFTGALTYEQYF.

The chain joins TRBV6-5 to TRBJ1-6, with D hard to call. The CDR3 spans 14 residues. With 8 bases removed from V and 0 bases from J, the gap between germline ends came to 8 bases. Germline V gives CDR1 MNHEY, CDR2 SVGAGI. CDR3: CASQAGSYNSPLHF. The CDR3 DNA sequence: TGTGCCAGCCAGGCGGGCTCCTATAATTCACCCCTCCACTTT.

The J gene is TRBJ1-1, the V gene TRBV12-2; the table's D call, TRBD1, has no DNA check behind it. TRBV12-2 is a known pseudogene. The CDR3 runs to 15 residues. The CDR3 DNA sequence: TGTGCAAGTCGCGAGCCGGGACAGAGGAACACTGAAGCTTTCTTT. Translation: CASREPGQRNTEAFF.

J is TRBJ2-1 and V is TRBV5-1; D is possibly TRBD1 (6 bases). The CDR3 has 15 residues. Germline V gene data show CDR1 as SGHRS and CDR2 as YFSETQ. V lost 0 bases and J lost 7, with 14 bases in between. CDR3: CASSLAAIRGNEQFF. CDR3 sequence (DNA): TGCGCCAGCAGCTTGGCCGCCATTAGGGGGAATGAGCAGTTCTTC.

This chain connects TRBV5-1 to TRBJ1-1, with 7 bases fitting TRBD1. V lost 4 bases to trimming and J lost 1 base; unmatched junction nucleotides: 4. The CDR3 has 14 amino acids. CDR1 and CDR2 (germline): SGHRS, YFSETQ. The CDR3 DNA is TGCGCCAGCAGCCCGGACAGGAGGAACACTGAAGCTTTCTTT. Its protein is CASSPDRRNTEAFF. Filled out from reference TRBV5-1 and TRBJ1-1, the complete variable domain reads KAGVTQTPRYLIKTRGQQVTLSCSPISGHRSVSWYQQTPGQGLQFLFEYFSETQRNKGNFPGRFSGRQFSNSRSEMNVSTLELGDSALYLCASSPDRRNTEAFFGQGTRLTVV.